A single sample gave rise to the 6 T cell receptor beta chains below, sequenced in a study of blood T cell repertoires in COVID-19. Sequencing used immunoSEQ multiplex PCR; TCRdb keeps in-frame clones, though not all of them. The sample records some 320,000 clones, approximately 87% being singletons. The sequenced sample was peripheral blood. These receptors were taken from a woman aged 50 to 60 who had recovered from COVID-19.

A few counts support this clone. The V gene is TRBV11-2, the J gene TRBJ1-2, with D perhaps matching TRBD1 (6 bases). The CDR3 totals 13 residues. Germline assignment: CDR1 SGHAT and CDR2 FQNNGV. Between the trimmed V and J ends, which lost 4 bases and 3 bases, there was a span of 9 bases. In nucleotides, the CDR3 is TGTGCCAGCAGCTCGACAGGTCACTATGGCTACACCTTC. Protein sequence: CASSSTGHYGYTF.

Worth noting for this clone: The same CDR3 can be traced to other DNA sequences in this sample. The chain is built from TRBV7-2 and TRBJ2-1, with TRBD2 matching 8 bases. CDR3 size: 15 residues. The ends lost 1 base at V and 3 bases at J; junction bases unmatched: 2. CDR1 and CDR2 from the germline V gene are SGHTA and FQGNSA. The CDR3 nucleotides read TGTGCCAGCAGCTTAGGGCTAGCGGGCTACAATGAGCAGTTCTTC. Amino acids: CASSLGLAGYNEQFF.

V is TRBV7-2 and J is TRBJ1-2; no reliable D call. In germline, CDR1 is SGHTA, CDR2 FQGNSA. This CDR3 has 12 residues. The V gene lost 2 bases and the J gene lost 3 bases, with 4 bases spanning the gap. In nucleotides, the CDR3 is TGTGCCAGCAGCTTAAGCGACTATGGCTACACCTTC. This codes for CASSLSDYGYTF.

Note on this clone: The sample has other DNA sequences that encode this CDR3 too. CDR3 DNA sequence: TGTGCCAGCAGCTTAGGGTTAGCGGGCAATGAGCAGTTCTTC. It yields the protein CASSLGLAGNEQFF. The chain employs TRBV7-2 and TRBJ2-1; TRBD2 agrees at 7 bases. CDR1 and CDR2 from the germline V gene are SGHTA and FQGNSA. The V and J ends lost 1 base and 6 bases, in that order; junction bases with no gene match: 3. The CDR3 has 14 residues.

The rearrangement uses TRBV6-2 or TRBV6-3 and TRBJ1-1, with D unresolved. CDR1 is MNHEY, CDR2 SVGEGT, per germline. V dropped 4 bases and J dropped 2 bases, with 11 bases sitting between them. There are 14 residues in the CDR3. The CDR3 protein is CASSSSTGNTEAFF. DNA for the CDR3: TGTGCCAGCAGTTCCTCGACGGGAAACACTGAAGCTTTCTTT.

This sequence joins TRBV2 and TRBJ1-4; D not certain. The V and J ends lost 4 bases and 2 bases respectively, with 14 bases between them. The CDR3 is 16 amino acids. Germline V gene data show CDR1 as SNHLY and CDR2 as FYNNEI. CDR3 loop: CASSGEGRLTNEKLFF. CDR3 DNA: TGTGCCAGCAGTGGAGAAGGGAGGTTGACTAATGAAAAACTGTTTTTT.